The 5 T cell receptor beta chains in this list originate from one sample, sequenced in a study of OX40 agonist ivuxolimab in advanced cancers. The assay was immunoSEQ multiplex PCR, and TCRdb's table has in-frame clones only and misses some. The top ten hold 0.55% to 0.65% of the sample, which has some 80,000 clones, around nine tenths seen once. Here the sequenced sample was CD4+ or CD8+ T cells sorted from blood, taken in a trial of the OX40 agonist ivuxolimab. The receptor set was obtained from an adult with an advanced solid tumor such as melanoma, head and neck, liver or kidney cancer.

V and J are TRBV6-1 and TRBJ2-7; possibly TRBD2 for D (5 bases). The CDR3 has 13 residues. The germline V and J ends were trimmed by 4 bases and 7 bases, with 14 bases remaining between them. Germline V gene sequence: CDR1 MNHNS, CDR2 SASEGT. In DNA, the CDR3 is TGTGCCAGCAGTGGGCCCCGGGGATGGGAGCAGTACTTC. Translated, it gives CASSGPRGWEQYF.

This clone was recorded once. This chain joins TRBV9 and TRBJ2-1, with TRBD2 as a possible D gene (6 bases). CDR3 length equals 14 residues. Trimming removed 3 bases at V and 7 bases at J, with 14 bases between. From germline, CDR1 is SGDLS and CDR2 YYNGEE. The CDR3: CASSDRRAGNEQFF. The CDR3 bases are TGTGCCAGCAGCGACAGGAGGGCCGGTAATGAGCAGTTCTTC.

CDR3 amino acids: CATSRERVVSSPLHF. For the CDR3, the DNA is TGTGCCACCAGCAGAGAGAGGGTGGTGAGTTCACCCCTCCACTTT. The rearrangement links TRBV15 to TRBJ1-6, with D uncertain. Germline CDR1 is LNHNV and CDR2 is YYDKDF (reference sequence). The CDR3 runs 15 residues. V gave up 0 bases and J gave up 9 bases, with 12 bases separating them.

This chain links TRBV6-5 with TRBJ1-5; D is unclear. The CDR3 runs to 15 residues. V gave up 0 bases and J gave up 0 bases, with 6 bases separating them. Per the germline V gene, CDR1 is MNHEY and CDR2 is SVGAGI. CDR3 loop: CASSYSGSSNQPQHF. In DNA form, the CDR3 reads TGTGCCAGCAGTTACTCAGGGAGTAGCAATCAGCCCCAGCATTTT.

This chain links TRBV30 with TRBJ1-2; D unresolved. The CDR3 covers 13 residues. The germline V gene encodes CDR1 GTSNPN and CDR2 SVGIG (reference sequence). With 1 base removed from V and 10 bases from J, the gap between germline ends came to 16 bases. The CDR3 region has the DNA TGTGCCTGGAGTGGCGTCTTTCAAATGACCTACACCTTC. This gives the protein CAWSGVFQMTYTF.